The 3 T cell receptor beta chains presented below share a single source sample, sequenced in a study of T cells expressing NK-cell markers. From the 5' RACE reads, TCRdb lists one entry per CDR3 protein and no DNA. The sample data list fewer than 550,000 distinct CDR3 sequences. The sequencing input was blood T cells: a sorted CD56 or NKG2C T cell subset, CD4+ or CD8+ T cells, or bulk PBMC T cells (not recorded which). The source of these receptors is a woman aged 50 to 65 in good health.

V and J are TRBV5-1 and TRBJ2-7. Germline CDR1 reads SGHRS; CDR2 reads YFSETQ. The CDR3 sequence is 15 residues long. CDR3 region: CASSAQIGNSYEQYF.

The V and J genes are TRBV12-3 or TRBV12-4 and TRBJ2-1. The CDR3 consists of 16 residues. The CDR3 spells CASSDVDHYSYNEQFF.

This chain joins TRBV4-1 and TRBJ1-6; TCRdb proposes TRBD1, but this gene call is untestable without DNA. The CDR3 loop spans 16 amino acids. From germline, CDR1 is MGHRA and CDR2 YSYEKL. CDR3 region: CASSRRSTETNSPLHF.